This is a list of T cell receptor beta chains from one sample in a study of blood T cell repertoires in COVID-19. Libraries were prepared by immunoSEQ multiplex PCR; TCRdb keeps only in-frame clonotypes and omits some of them. The sample shows 60,000 or so clones, around 87% of them seen only once. What was sequenced was peripheral blood. The source is a man aged 60-69 years with active or convalescent COVID-19. Both conserved end residues are part of each CDR3. The D gene is left open where the match is weak. Rows give clone size only sometimes, using once, few, many, or a class for an expanded clone.

TRBD2	TRBV4-1	TRBJ2-5	NA	CASSRKLPSGTQETQYF	TGCGCCAGCAGTCGCAAGCTTCCTAGCGGGACCCAAGAGACCCAGTACTTC
NA	TRBV4-2	TRBJ1-4	NA	CASTKISGREEKLFF	TGTGCCAGCACCAAGATATCAGGGCGGGAAGAAAAACTGTTTTTT
NA	TRBV11-2	TRBJ2-1	NA	CASSSGHNEQFF	TGTGCCAGCAGCTCGGGTCATAATGAGCAGTTCTTC
NA	TRBV5-1	TRBJ2-2	NA	CASSPDSMNTGELFF	TGCGCCAGCAGCCCTGACAGTATGAACACCGGGGAGCTGTTTTTT
NA	TRBV11-2	TRBJ1-3	NA	CASSLDVAWGNTIYF	TGTGCCAGCAGCTTAGATGTAGCTTGGGGAAACACCATATATTTT
TRBD2	TRBV2	TRBJ2-2	NA	CASRDGLAGVDTGELFF	TGTGCCAGCAGGGATGGCCTGGCGGGGGTTGACACCGGGGAGCTGTTTTTT
NA	TRBV28	TRBJ1-5	once	CASSTVGGYIQPQHF	TGTGCCAGCAGTACCGTCGGGGGGTATATTCAGCCCCAGCATTTT
NA	TRBV28	TRBJ1-5	NA	CASSFGGAGNQPQHF	TGTGCCAGCAGTTTCGGAGGGGCCGGCAATCAGCCCCAGCATTTT
TRBD1	TRBV5-1	TRBJ2-1	NA	CASSAGQGGSYNEQFF	TGCGCCAGCAGCGCGGGACAGGGAGGCTCCTACAATGAGCAGTTCTTC
NA	TRBV27	TRBJ2-3	NA	CASSLRRAASSTDTQYF	TGTGCCAGCAGTTTACGGCGGGCAGCGTCTAGCACAGATACGCAGTATTTT
NA	TRBV2	TRBJ1-4	NA	CASSEDAGVGNEKLFF	TGTGCCAGCAGTGAAGACGCGGGGGTTGGTAATGAAAAACTGTTTTTT
TRBD2	TRBV28	TRBJ2-2	NA	CASSTQRGGAGELFF	TGTGCCAGCAGTACGCAGCGGGGGGGCGCCGGGGAGCTGTTTTTT
NA	TRBV19	TRBJ2-7	NA	CTSSRPGMTSYEQYF	TGTACCAGTAGTAGGCCGGGTATGACCTCCTACGAGCAGTACTTC
TRBD1	TRBV19	TRBJ1-5	NA	CASRTGQGGQPQHF	TGTGCCAGTAGAACGGGACAGGGAGGTCAGCCCCAGCATTTT
NA	TRBV7-2	TRBJ2-7	few	CASSFTGGEAEQYF	TGTGCCAGCAGCTTCACAGGGGGGGAAGCCGAGCAGTACTTC
NA	TRBV6-5	TRBJ1-5	NA	CASSYIQGTQPQHF	TGTGCCAGCAGTTACATACAGGGTACTCAGCCCCAGCATTTT
NA	TRBV5-4	TRBJ1-2	NA	CASSPRADSYGYTF	TGTGCCAGCAGCCCCCGGGCAGACAGCTATGGCTACACCTTC
NA	TRBV5-1	TRBJ2-7	NA	CASSLSRGGNEQYF	TGCGCCAGCAGCTTGAGTCGGGGAGGCAACGAGCAGTACTTC
TRBD2	TRBV28	TRBJ2-5	once	CASSFSGTMYGTQYF	TGTGCCAGCAGTTTTTCCGGGACTATGTATGGGACCCAGTACTTC
NA	TRBV19	TRBJ1-5	NA	CASTPDGIGGQPQHF	TGTGCCAGTACCCCGGACGGGATAGGTGGTCAGCCCCAGCATTTT
TRBD1	TRBV7-8	TRBJ1-5	NA	CASSPEGARQPQHF	TGTGCCAGCAGCCCGGAGGGGGCACGGCAGCCCCAGCATTTT
TRBD1	TRBV7-6	TRBJ2-1	large	CASSTGQGIDEQFF	TGTGCCAGCAGCACGGGACAGGGGATCGATGAGCAGTTCTTC
TRBD2	TRBV10-3	TRBJ2-1	NA	CAISDPGLAGGYNEQFF	TGTGCCATCAGTGACCCGGGACTAGCGGGGGGCTACAATGAGCAGTTCTTC
TRBD1	TRBV28	TRBJ1-1	once	CASSVGTASDTEAFF	TGTGCCAGCAGTGTGGGGACAGCAAGCGACACTGAAGCTTTCTTT
TRBD1	TRBV9	TRBJ2-1	once	CASSKQGQGTYNEQFF	TGTGCCAGCAGCAAACAAGGACAGGGGACTTACAATGAGCAGTTCTTC
NA	TRBV7-2	TRBJ2-7	NA	CASSFGGSYEQYF	TGTGCCAGCAGCTTTGGCGGATCCTACGAGCAGTACTTC
NA	TRBV29-1	TRBJ1-2	NA	CSKQGPGGGYTF	TGCAGCAAACAGGGCCCGGGTGGCGGCTACACCTTC
NA	TRBV28	TRBJ2-5	NA	CASSSTEQETQYF	TGTGCCAGCAGTTCGACAGAGCAAGAGACCCAGTACTTC
NA	TRBV5-1	TRBJ1-4	NA	CASSLEQGNEKLFF	TGCGCCAGCAGCTTGGAGCAGGGGAACGAAAAACTGTTTTTT
TRBD1	TRBV7-3	TRBJ1-1	NA	CASSLTGAGVNTEAFF	TGTGCCAGCAGCTTGACAGGGGCGGGAGTGAACACTGAAGCTTTCTTT
NA	TRBV7-8	TRBJ1-6	NA	CASSLATGGISPLHF	TGTGCCAGCAGCTTAGCGACGGGTGGCATTTCACCCCTCCACTTT